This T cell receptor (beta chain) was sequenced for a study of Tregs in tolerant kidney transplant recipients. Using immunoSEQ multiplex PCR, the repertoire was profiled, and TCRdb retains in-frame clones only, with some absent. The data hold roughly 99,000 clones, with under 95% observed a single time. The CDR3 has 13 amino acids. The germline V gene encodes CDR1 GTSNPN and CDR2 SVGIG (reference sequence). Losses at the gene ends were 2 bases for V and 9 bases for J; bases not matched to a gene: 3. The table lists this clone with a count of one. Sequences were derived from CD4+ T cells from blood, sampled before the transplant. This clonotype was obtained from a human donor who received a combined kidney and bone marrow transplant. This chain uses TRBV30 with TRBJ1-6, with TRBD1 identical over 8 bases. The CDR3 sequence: CAWSSDRGSPLHF. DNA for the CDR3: TGTGCCTGGAGTAGCGACAGGGGTTCACCCCTCCACTTT. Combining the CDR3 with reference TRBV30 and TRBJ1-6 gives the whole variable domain SQTIHQWPATLVQPVGSPLSLECTVEGTSNPNLYWYRQAAGRGLQLLFYSVGIGQISSEVPQNLSASRPQDRQFILSSKKLLLSDSGFYLCAWSSDRGSPLHFGNGTRLTVT.